A selection of T cell receptor beta chains follows, all from one sample in a study of technical replicates of blood from several donors. Clones were sequenced by immunoSEQ multiplex PCR, and TCRdb holds only the in-frame ones, with some missing. In the table there are around 72,000 clones, roughly nine tenths of which are singletons. Sequenced material: T cells isolated from PBMCs. The receptors stem from a human donor in good health. The conserved cysteine and the conserved F or W are not part of the CDR3 here.

CDR3aa	v_gene	j_gene
ASSLGLHTDTQY	TRBV7-3	TRBJ2-3
ASSFSGFSEAF	TRBV5-1	TRBJ1-1
ASSVEGLAGVGTDTQY	TRBV9	TRBJ2-3
ASSRTGWLMDGHGYT	TRBV27	TRBJ1-2
ASSKLGQDYGYT	TRBV6-6	TRBJ1-2
ASSVGGQGVFMEKLF	TRBV9	TRBJ1-4
AWSSLLGQGFPEAF	TRBV30	TRBJ1-1
ASRDRGQGMSYEQY	TRBV6-4	TRBJ2-7
ASSLRQASSYEQY	TRBV6-6	TRBJ2-7
ASSLAPPGAYYNEQF	TRBV7-8	TRBJ2-1
ASSQSGYNQPQH	TRBV14	TRBJ1-5
ASRDYELGNEQF	TRBV19	TRBJ2-1
ASSQGLVSEQF	TRBV4-3	TRBJ2-1
ASSLDGDIFWPSNQPQH	TRBV11-2	TRBJ1-5
AWNPDTEVYNEQF	TRBV30	TRBJ2-1
ASSLAGGQGGYEQY	TRBV7-8	TRBJ2-7
ASSDLGLAGAFEQF	TRBV6-1	TRBJ2-1
ASSLTGGGGYT	TRBV7-3	TRBJ1-2
ASSLEGQGQETQY	TRBV5-1	TRBJ2-5
ASSGTGGSVQPQH	TRBV6-6	TRBJ1-5
ASSVGVGASTDTQY	TRBV9	TRBJ2-3
ASTRDRDPANYGYT	TRBV7-9	TRBJ1-2
ASSYSSGQQTYEQY	TRBV6-5	TRBJ2-7
ASSSLDGAIYGYT	TRBV6-5	TRBJ1-2
ASSPQQGNTIY	TRBV7-9	TRBJ1-3
ASGLWDSSFPEQF	TRBV7-2	TRBJ2-1
ASSLDGQSTDTQY	TRBV7-2	TRBJ2-3
AWMLSGIMTDTQY	TRBV30	TRBJ2-3
ASSRPGQGNTEAF	TRBV5-6	TRBJ1-1
ATWDRGADGYT	TRBV6-5	TRBJ1-2
AAALAGVARYTQY	TRBV10-3	TRBJ2-3
ASGRESYEQY	TRBV11-3	TRBJ2-7
ASSQFDRGTDTQY	TRBV4-1	TRBJ2-3
ASSQGTGGGYT	TRBV7-3	TRBJ1-2
ASSLGGGGEQY	TRBV13	TRBJ2-7
ASSLVQGKDTEAF	TRBV11-2	TRBJ1-1
ASSADSYSGNTIY	TRBV5-1	TRBJ1-3
ASSPLEVISYNEQF	TRBV18	TRBJ2-1
ASGLYQKTSLSTGELF	TRBV12-5	TRBJ2-2
ASSISSGRANEQF	TRBV19	TRBJ2-1
ASSYDRGQGAF	TRBV6-5	TRBJ1-1
ASSSPWRIEAF	TRBV6-5	TRBJ1-1
ASSVPGTGSPYEQY	TRBV19	TRBJ2-7
ASSLGTGFWETQY	TRBV19	TRBJ2-5
ASSDSSSGANVLT	TRBV6-4	TRBJ2-6
ASSQDHGTYTDTQY	TRBV4-1	TRBJ2-3
ASSWTGGDGYT	TRBV6-5	TRBJ1-2
ASSFYGEAF	TRBV27	TRBJ1-1
ASSLSLKNTEAF	TRBV7-2	TRBJ1-1
ASSIWQGGNQPQH	TRBV19	TRBJ1-5
ASSSQGMNTEAF	TRBV7-9	TRBJ1-1
ASSLVTHAYINEQF	TRBV7-2	TRBJ2-1
ASSLGREEQF	TRBV7-6	TRBJ2-1
SAREYGYT	TRBV20-1	TRBJ1-2
ASSLENPGTSAYNEQF	TRBV7-7	TRBJ2-1